These 30 T cell receptor beta chains originate from one sample sequenced in a study of Graves' ophthalmopathy and Graves' hyperthyroidism. RNA served as the template for amplifying TCR beta CDR3 regions. HTBI primers primed a first-round RT-PCR, and a second-round multiplex PCR followed. TCRdb reanalysed the multiplex PCR reads using MiXCR and keeps one entry per CDR3 protein. In the table there are about 620,000 distinct CDR3 sequences, 22% of which are singletons. Sequenced: peripheral blood. The receptors originated from a young woman with stable Graves' hyperthyroidism. Some clones in this sample may be carry-over from other donors' samples.

The count of this clonotype is one. V and J are TRBV6-2 or TRBV6-3 and TRBJ2-7; D gene uncertain. Germline assignment: CDR1 MNHEY and CDR2 SVGEGT. The CDR3 covers 15 residues. Trimming removed 4 bases from V and 2 bases from J, with 15 bases in between. The chain's CDR3 is CASSFFAEHAYEQYF. In DNA form, the CDR3 reads TGTGCCAGCAGTTTCTTCGCCGAACATGCCTACGAGCAGTACTTC.

This clonotype was seen more than once but under ten times. The chain has TRBV4-1 and TRBJ1-2, with a tentative D call TRBD1 (5 bases). Germline V gene sequence: CDR1 MGHRA, CDR2 YSYEKL. This CDR3 has 16 residues. V dropped 4 bases and J dropped 3 bases, with 18 bases sitting between them. For the CDR3, the DNA is TGCGCCAGCAGCCCTTTGGACATTTCGCGGGACTATGGCTACACCTTC. Protein sequence: CASSPLDISRDYGYTF.

This clonotype was counted at least ten times. The V call is TRBV4-1, the J call TRBJ1-2, with TRBD1 matching 12 bases. From germline, CDR1 is MGHRA and CDR2 YSYEKL. V lost 3 bases and J lost 9; bases outside the gene matches: 8. CDR3 length: 15 residues. The CDR3, as DNA: TGCGCCAGCAGCCATCCGGGACAGGGGGCGAAGAGCTACACCTTC. Amino acid sequence: CASSHPGQGAKSYTF.

This clonotype was seen repeatedly, ten times or more. The chain is built from TRBV15 and TRBJ1-5; D is unclear. Trimming took 0 bases from V and 5 from J, leaving 2 bases between them. This CDR3 has 12 residues. Germline V gene data show CDR1 as LNHNV and CDR2 as YYDKDF (reference sequence). The CDR3 DNA is TGTGCCACCAGCAGAGATGATCAGCCCCAGCATTTT. Its protein is CATSRDDQPQHF.

The chain uses TRBV4-3 and TRBJ2-7; the D gene is possibly TRBD1 (6 bases). CDR3 size: 16 residues. Germline assignment: CDR1 LGHNA and CDR2 YSLEER. The V end lost 0 bases, the J end lost 4 bases, and 16 bases lay between the germline ends. The CDR3 is CASSQDPNQGQYEQYF. DNA of the CDR3: TGCGCCAGCAGCCAAGATCCAAATCAGGGGCAATACGAGCAGTACTTC.

This clonotype came up many times. The J gene is TRBJ1-6, the V gene TRBV20-1; weak D call: TRBD1 (6 bases). The germline V gene has CDR1 DFQATT and CDR2 SNEGSKA (reference sequence). The CDR3 consists of 13 residues. The ends were cut back, 6 bases at V and 9 bases at J, with 15 bases in the middle. CDR3 in DNA: TGCAGTGCCAGCACAGGGTACAGTTCACCCCTCCACTTT. Translation gives CSASTGYSSPLHF.

The chain joins TRBV20-1 to TRBJ1-2, with D uncertain. V dropped 3 bases and J dropped 3 bases, with 8 bases sitting between them. Per germline, CDR1 DFQATT and CDR2 SNEGSKA (reference sequence). The length of the CDR3 is 12 residues. DNA of the CDR3: TGCAGTGCTAGTGTAACGGACTATGGCTACACCTTC. This sequence encodes CSASVTDYGYTF.

This clonotype was seen many times. This chain links TRBV29-1 with TRBJ2-5, with D perhaps TRBD1 (6 bases). The germline gives CDR1 SQVTM, CDR2 ANQGSEA. The CDR3 consists of 12 residues. V lost 7 bases to trimming and J lost 3 bases, with 12 bases between them. The CDR3: CSANGQKETQYF. CDR3 DNA: TGCAGCGCCAACGGACAGAAAGAGACCCAGTACTTC.

This chain links TRBV11-2 with TRBJ1-1, with D uncertain. Germline V lookup: CDR1 SGHAT, CDR2 FQNNGV. This CDR3 comprises 17 residues. With 4 bases removed from V and 4 bases from J, the gap between germline ends came to 22 bases. As DNA, the CDR3 is TGTGCCAGCAGCTACCATCCTTCAGGTGCCCTAATCACTGAAGCTTTCTTT. It yields the protein CASSYHPSGALITEAFF.

V usage is TRBV15 and J usage is TRBJ1-2; D is unclear. CDR1 is LNHNV and CDR2 is YYDKDF in the germline V gene (reference sequence). The length of the CDR3 is 13 residues. The V and J ends lost 2 bases and 3 bases respectively, with 7 bases between them. The CDR3 here is CATSRRPDYGYTF. The CDR3 DNA reads TGTGCCACCAGCAGAAGGCCGGACTATGGCTACACCTTC.

In its sample, this clonotype was seen many times. This sequence joins TRBV20-1 and TRBJ1-2; 9 bases fit TRBD1. CDR3 size: 14 residues. The V gene end was trimmed by 3 bases and the J gene end by 7 bases; junction bases not matched to a gene: 9. CDR1 and CDR2 (germline): DFQATT, SNEGSKA (reference sequence). The CDR3 protein is CSASHTGQGSGYTF. The CDR3 nucleotides read TGCAGTGCTAGTCATACTGGACAGGGGTCTGGCTACACCTTC.

This clonotype was observed at least ten times. The chain employs TRBV20-1 and TRBJ2-7, with 7 bases lining up with TRBD2. Unmatched junction bases numbered 4, after V lost 4 bases and J lost 1 base. Per the germline V gene, CDR1 is DFQATT and CDR2 is SNEGSKA (reference sequence). CDR3 length equals 13 residues. CDR3 region: CSATPGLSYEQYF. CDR3 nucleotides: TGCAGTGCTACACCGGGACTATCCTACGAGCAGTACTTC.

This clonotype was picked up many times. CDR3 region: CASSGQDGNTEAFF. CDR3 DNA sequence: TGTGCCAGCAGCGGACAGGATGGGAACACTGAAGCTTTCTTT. The chain joins TRBV5-4 to TRBJ1-1; TRBD1 matches 7 bases. The J segment lost 1 base and the V segment lost 4 bases, leaving 4 bases of the junction unmatched. From germline, CDR1 is SGHNT and CDR2 YYREEE (reference sequence). This CDR3 contains 14 residues.

The chain links TRBV6-1 to TRBJ2-4, with 9 positions matching TRBD1. Trimming cost V 4 bases and J 5 bases; bases outside gene matches: 9. The CDR3 loop spans 16 amino acids. The germline V gene has CDR1 MNHNS and CDR2 SASEGT. The CDR3 DNA sequence: TGTGCCAGCAGTGGCCTGGGACAGGGCGGGCAAAACATTCAGTACTTC. Translated, it gives CASSGLGQGGQNIQYF.

This clonotype was seen at least ten times. V usage is TRBV6-1 and J usage is TRBJ2-7; a possible D gene is TRBD2 (5 bases). Trimming shortened V by 6 bases and J by 0 bases, and 9 bases separated the two germline ends. Germline values: CDR1 MNHNS, CDR2 SASEGT. The CDR3 is made up of 13 amino acids. The CDR3 DNA reads TGTGCCAGCAGGAGGGCCAGCTCCTACGAGCAGTACTTC. This codes for CASRRASSYEQYF.

This clonotype has only a few counts. This could be a read error, since a much larger clone is one nucleotide away. The genes are TRBV27 and TRBJ1-2, with D perhaps TRBD1 (6 bases). Germline loops: CDR1 MNHEY, CDR2 SMNVEV (reference sequence). The CDR3 spans 16 residues. In nucleotides, the CDR3 is TGTGCCAGCAGTTTATCCGGGCAGGGGATTAACTATGGCTACGCCTTC. Residues: CASSLSGQGINYGYAF.

This chain uses TRBV5-1 with TRBJ2-2; 8 bases align to TRBD2. The CDR3 has 15 amino acids. V was clipped by 4 bases and J by 7 bases; unmatched bases: 9. CDR1 and CDR2 from the germline V gene are SGHRS and YFSETQ. CDR3 nucleotides: TGCGCCAGCAGCGTGAGCGGGAGTATCATCGGGGAGCTGTTTTTT. Protein product: CASSVSGSIIGELFF.

V usage is TRBV6-1 and J usage is TRBJ2-5, with 9 bases that match TRBD2. J gave up 2 bases and V 7 bases, and 8 bases lay outside the gene matches. Per the germline V gene, CDR1 is MNHNS and CDR2 is SASEGT. The CDR3 loop spans 15 amino acids. The CDR3 DNA sequence: TGTGCCAGCAAAGGGACTAGCAATAATCAAGAGACCCAGTACTTC. It encodes CASKGTSNNQETQYF.

The J gene is TRBJ1-5, the V gene TRBV6-2 or TRBV6-3, with D unclear. The CDR3 is made up of 15 amino acids. Germline loops: CDR1 MNHEY, CDR2 SVGEGT. V was shortened by 4 bases and J by 6 bases, with 16 bases between the two germline ends. The CDR3 sequence: CASSSGRPFTQPQHF. The CDR3 nucleotides are TGTGCCAGCAGTTCGGGCAGGCCGTTCACTCAGCCCCAGCATTTT.

This clonotype was found many times. The chain couples TRBV11-2 to TRBJ1-2; perhaps TRBD1 as D (5 bases). The CDR3 is made up of 15 amino acids. Germline V gene sequence: CDR1 SGHAT, CDR2 FQNNGV. The germline V and J ends were trimmed by 0 bases and 5 bases, with 13 bases remaining between them. The CDR3 region is CASSLDRSAGYGYTF. The CDR3 bases are TGTGCCAGCAGCTTAGATCGATCGGCAGGGTATGGCTACACCTTC.

The V gene is TRBV3-1, the J gene TRBJ1-3; 8 positions match TRBD1. Per germline, CDR1 LGHDT and CDR2 YNNKEL (reference sequence). The V and J ends lost 7 bases and 0 bases, in that order; junction bases with no gene match: 5. The CDR3 extends over 15 amino acids. This CDR3 reads CASKRQGTSGNTIYF. DNA for the CDR3: TGTGCCAGCAAACGACAGGGGACCTCTGGAAACACCATATATTTT. The full variable domain, its missing parts supplied by reference TRBV3-1 and TRBJ1-3, is DTAVSQTPKYLVTQMGNDKSIKCEQNLGHDTMYWYKQDSKKFLKIMFSYNNKELIINETVPNRFSPKSPDKAHLNLHINSLELGDSAVYFCASKRQGTSGNTIYFGEGSWLTVV.

A few counts support this clonotype. V usage is TRBV12-3 or TRBV12-4 and J usage is TRBJ2-7; D ambiguous. Trimming removed 4 bases at V and 7 bases at J, with 14 bases between. CDR3 size: 13 residues. The CDR3 DNA reads as TGTGCCAGCAGTTCTCACCCGCTGAAGGAGCAGTACTTC. It is translated as CASSSHPLKEQYF.

This clonotype was recorded at least ten times. This chain uses TRBV7-9 with TRBJ2-2; no clear D. The CDR3 consists of 13 residues. Deletions cut 5 bases from V and 4 bases from J, with 8 bases between. CDR1 is SEHNR, CDR2 FQNEAQ, per germline (reference sequence). The CDR3 sequence is CASSPASTGELFF. The CDR3 nucleotides read TGTGCCAGCAGCCCCGCCAGCACCGGGGAGCTGTTTTTT.

This clonotype was counted at least ten times. The chain carries TRBV4-1 and TRBJ1-3; D unresolved. This CDR3 is 15 amino acids long. V was shortened by 1 base and J by 2 bases, with 9 bases between the two germline ends. Germline CDR1 is MGHRA and CDR2 is YSYEKL. CDR3 DNA: TGCGCCAGCAGCCAAGGGCCCAGGCCTGGAAACACCATATATTTT. Translating it yields CASSQGPRPGNTIYF.

At least ten counts were recorded for this clonotype. J is TRBJ1-6 and V is TRBV7-9; D gene uncertain. CDR3 length equals 13 residues. The V gene lost 3 bases and the J gene lost 8 bases, with 8 bases spanning the gap. Germline V lookup: CDR1 SEHNR, CDR2 FQNEAQ (reference sequence). The chain's CDR3 is CASSFGMDSPLHF. In DNA, the CDR3 is TGTGCCAGCAGCTTCGGTATGGATTCACCCCTCCACTTT. The entire variable domain, with the rest obtained from reference TRBV7-9 and TRBJ1-6, is as follows: DTGVSQNPRHKITKRGQNVTFRCDPISEHNRLYWYRQTLGQGPEFLTYFQNEAQLEKSRLLSDRFSAERPKGSFSTLEIQRTEQGDSAMYLCASSFGMDSPLHFGNGTRLTVT.

This clonotype showed up many times. This chain uses TRBV9 with TRBJ1-1; D might be TRBD1 (5 bases). This CDR3 is built from 14 residues. V lost 0 bases and J lost 1, with 7 bases in between. The germline V gene has CDR1 SGDLS and CDR2 YYNGEE. CDR3 sequence reads: CASSVVGQNTEAFF. The CDR3 nucleotides are TGTGCCAGCAGCGTAGTAGGACAGAACACTGAAGCTTTCTTT.

Many counts were recorded for this clonotype. V is TRBV6-1 and J is TRBJ2-5; D gene uncertain. Trimming took off 1 base at V and 0 bases at J, with 3 bases between the two ends. The germline CDR1 and CDR2 sequences are MNHNS and SASEGT. This CDR3 has 13 amino acids. The CDR3 is CASSEVDQETQYF. CDR3 nucleotides: TGTGCCAGCAGTGAAGTGGACCAAGAGACCCAGTACTTC.

This clonotype has at least ten counts. The rearrangement links TRBV20-1 to TRBJ1-5; D unresolved. Germline V CDR1 and CDR2: DFQATT, SNEGSKA (reference sequence). Trimming took off 3 bases at V and 4 bases at J, with 10 bases between the two ends. This CDR3 is 13 amino acids long. In DNA, the CDR3 is TGCAGTGCTAGGGCAGTCACTAATCAGCCCCAGCATTTT. This sequence encodes CSARAVTNQPQHF.

This clonotype was found a few times. It may be a read error: a sequence one base away is much more abundant. The chain carries TRBV7-8 and TRBJ1-1; D unresolved. This CDR3 contains 13 residues. Germline CDR1 is SGHVS and CDR2 is FQNEAQ. Here the CDR3 reads CASSLIADAEACF. CDR3 in DNA: TGTGCCAGCAGCTTAATAGCCGACGCTGAAGCTTGCTTT.

The table lists this clonotype with many counts. The rearrangement joins TRBV30 to TRBJ1-5; D is perhaps TRBD1 (5 bases). Germline V gene lookup returns CDR1 GTSNPN and CDR2 SVGIG (reference sequence). The CDR3 sequence is 13 residues long. V was clipped by 0 bases and J by 7 bases, with 10 bases between them. This CDR3 is CAWSVGQGQPQHF. In DNA, the CDR3 is TGTGCCTGGAGTGTAGGTCAGGGCCAGCCCCAGCATTTT.